The T cell receptor beta chain under discussion was sequenced for a study of blood T cell repertoires in COVID-19. Whole-study context: Material from acute and convalescent COVID-19 was sourced from the United States, Italy and Spain. PBMCs, B-cell-depleted T cells, or T cells provided the cDNA or gDNA that made up the material.

Followed over time, Seattle patients had been enrolled while infection was active. Generated by immunoSEQ multiplex PCR, the TCRdb table keeps only in-frame clones and is missing some. The table has 50,000 to 65,000 clones, just under 75% seen once. The sample was peripheral blood. This sequence originates from a woman in her sixties or seventies with COVID-19, enrolled during active disease.

CDR3 residues: CASSPTGQNEKLFF. The DNA of the CDR3 is TGTGCCAGCAGTCCGACAGGGCAAAATGAAAAACTGTTTTTT. The V gene is TRBV7-8, the J gene TRBJ1-4; TRBD1 matches at 7 bases. The length of the CDR3 is 14 residues. Germline CDR1 is SGHVS and CDR2 is FQNEAQ. V gave up 6 bases and J gave up 5 bases; unmatched junction bases: 6.